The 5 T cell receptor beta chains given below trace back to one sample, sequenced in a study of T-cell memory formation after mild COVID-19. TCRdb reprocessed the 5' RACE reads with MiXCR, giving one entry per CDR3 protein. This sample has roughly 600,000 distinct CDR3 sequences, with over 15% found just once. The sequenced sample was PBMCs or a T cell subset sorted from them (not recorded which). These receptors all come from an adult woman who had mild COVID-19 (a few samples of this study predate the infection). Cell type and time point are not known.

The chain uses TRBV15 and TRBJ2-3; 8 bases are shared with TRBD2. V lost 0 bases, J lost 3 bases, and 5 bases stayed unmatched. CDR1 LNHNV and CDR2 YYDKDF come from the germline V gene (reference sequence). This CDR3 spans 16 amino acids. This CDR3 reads CATSRDSAGGTDTQYF. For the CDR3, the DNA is TGTGCCACCAGCAGAGATTCTGCGGGGGGTACAGATACGCAGTATTTT.

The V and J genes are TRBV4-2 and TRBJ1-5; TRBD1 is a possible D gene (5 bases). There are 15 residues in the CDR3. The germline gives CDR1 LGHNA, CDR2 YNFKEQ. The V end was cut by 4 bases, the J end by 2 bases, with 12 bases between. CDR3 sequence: CASSPTVSGNQPQHF. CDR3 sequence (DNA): TGTGCCAGCAGCCCGACAGTGAGTGGCAATCAGCCCCAGCATTTT.

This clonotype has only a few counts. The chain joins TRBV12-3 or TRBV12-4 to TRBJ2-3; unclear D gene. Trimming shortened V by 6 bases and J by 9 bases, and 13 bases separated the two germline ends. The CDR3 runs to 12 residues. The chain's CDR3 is CASSLADNTQYF. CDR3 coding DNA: TGTGCCAGCAGCCTGGCTGATAACACGCAGTATTTT.

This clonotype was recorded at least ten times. The CDR3, as DNA: TGTGCCAGCAGAACCAGGGGCGAACCTACCAAAAACATTCAGTACTTC. Its translation is CASRTRGEPTKNIQYF. The V call is TRBV2, the J call TRBJ2-4; possibly TRBD1 for D (6 bases). V lost 6 bases, J lost 2 bases, and 17 bases lay in between. The germline CDR1 and CDR2 sequences are SNHLY and FYNNEI. This CDR3 is built from 16 residues.

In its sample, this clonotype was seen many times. This CDR3 is CATSRDRGFYEQYF. CDR3 DNA: TGTGCCACCAGCAGGGACAGGGGTTTCTACGAGCAGTACTTC. The rearrangement joins TRBV15 to TRBJ2-7; TRBD1 matches 9 bases. This CDR3 region has 14 residues. Trimming took 3 bases from V and 3 from J; bases not matched to a gene: 3. From germline, CDR1 is LNHNV and CDR2 YYDKDF (reference sequence). Using reference TRBV15 and TRBJ2-7 for the parts outside the CDR3, the full variable domain is DAMVIQNPRYQVTQFGKPVTLSCSQTLNHNVMYWYQQKSSQAPKLLFHYYDKDFNNEADTPDNFQSRRPNTSFCFLDIRSPGLGDTAMYLCATSRDRGFYEQYFGPGTRLTVT.